One sample yielded the 4 T cell receptor beta chains listed below, sequenced in a study of T cell repertoires in cytomegalovirus infection. MiXCR, run by TCRdb on the reads, gives a single entry per CDR3 protein. The sample lists 450,000 to 600,000 distinct CDR3 sequences, about 11% occurring once. Sequencing was carried out using PBMCs. Receptors originate from a human donor in good health (CMV status not recorded). Some clones in this sample may be carry-over from other donors' samples.

This clonotype has ten or more counts. The gene calls are TRBV6-5 and TRBJ1-2, with D perhaps TRBD1 (5 bases). The CDR3 is 13 amino acids. Trimming stripped 2 bases from V and 2 bases from J, with 6 bases between. Germline V gives CDR1 MNHEY, CDR2 SVGAGI. The CDR3 region has the DNA TGTGCCAGCAGTTACACAGGCAACTATGGCTACACCTTC. This codes for CASSYTGNYGYTF.

The sample holds many counts of this clonotype. The CDR3 region is CASSLQGDAAEQYF. The CDR3 nucleotides read TGTGCCAGCAGTTTACAGGGGGATGCGGCCGAGCAGTACTTC. The chain combines TRBV12-3 or TRBV12-4 with TRBJ2-7, with 7 positions matching TRBD1. This CDR3 has 14 amino acids. With V trimmed by 2 bases and J by 6 bases, 7 bases remained unmatched.

V gene TRBV12-3 or TRBV12-4 combines with J gene TRBJ1-6; weak D call: TRBD1 (5 bases). CDR3 length: 18 residues. Trimming removed 10 bases from V and 0 bases from J, with 22 bases in between. CDR3 DNA: TGTGCCACCCCCCGCCGGGGGTCCCTTAGCTCCTATAATTCACCCCTCCACTTT. It encodes CATPRRGSLSSYNSPLHF.

This chain uses TRBV4-2 with TRBJ2-7, with D possibly being TRBD2 (5 bases). V was shortened by 5 bases and J by 0 bases, with 17 bases between the two germline ends. This CDR3 is built from 16 residues. CDR1 and CDR2 from the germline V gene are LGHNA and YNFKEQ. The CDR3 sequence is CASSTDPSRSSYEQYF. CDR3 sequence (DNA): TGTGCCAGCAGCACAGATCCTAGCCGGAGCTCCTACGAGCAGTACTTC.